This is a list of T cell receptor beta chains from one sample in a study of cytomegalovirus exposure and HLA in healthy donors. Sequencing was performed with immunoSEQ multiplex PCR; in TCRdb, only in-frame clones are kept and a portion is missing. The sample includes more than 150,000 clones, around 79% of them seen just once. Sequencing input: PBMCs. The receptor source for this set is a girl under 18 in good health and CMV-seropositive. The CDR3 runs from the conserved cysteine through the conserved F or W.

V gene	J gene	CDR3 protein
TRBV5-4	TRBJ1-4	CASSLRLGANEKLFF
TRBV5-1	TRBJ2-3	CASSPTSESTDTQYF
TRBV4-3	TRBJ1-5	CASSQDTQDTNQPQHF
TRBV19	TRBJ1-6	CATRLDFYSPLHF
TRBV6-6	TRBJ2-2	CASSYRTGMSGELFF
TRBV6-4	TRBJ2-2	CASASRDTGELFF
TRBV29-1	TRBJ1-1	CSVGTPGEAFF
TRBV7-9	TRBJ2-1	CASSWESEQFF
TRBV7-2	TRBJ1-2	CASSSCPPTGGASYGYTF
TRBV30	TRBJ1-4	CAWSVRRGIEKLFF
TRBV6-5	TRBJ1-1	CAIKRTGGYTEAFF
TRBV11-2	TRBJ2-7	CASSSDWSSYEQYF
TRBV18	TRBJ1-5	CASSLQGANQPQHF
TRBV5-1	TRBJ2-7	CASSLEGAYEQYF
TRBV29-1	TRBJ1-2	CSVMGPGSDGYTF
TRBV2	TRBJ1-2	CASSRTGAEDYGYTF
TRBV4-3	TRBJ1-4	CASSQGDQGAWEKLFF
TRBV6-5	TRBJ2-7	CASSSYRQAENF
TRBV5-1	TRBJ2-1	CASSSSGYRVEQFF
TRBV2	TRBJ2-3	CASLGDSGGTQYF
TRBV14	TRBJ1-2	CASSRLTGTGDGYTF
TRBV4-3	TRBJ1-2	CASSQAVGVGHTYGYTF
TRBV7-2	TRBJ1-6	CASSFTGMGNSPLHF
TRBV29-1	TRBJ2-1	CSVETGGYNEQFF
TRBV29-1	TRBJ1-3	CSVTDRAPRNTIYF
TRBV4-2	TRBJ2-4	CASSHDVAGGAKNIQYF
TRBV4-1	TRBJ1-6	CASSPAGAWYPPLHF
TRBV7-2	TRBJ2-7	CASSLASGIAGEQYF
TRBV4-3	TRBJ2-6	CASSQERGSGANVLTF
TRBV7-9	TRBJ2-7	CASSLGSGDEQYF
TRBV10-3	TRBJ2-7	CAIKGLAGGGYEQYF
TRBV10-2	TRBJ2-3	CASRAERGGNTDTQYF
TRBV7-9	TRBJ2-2	CASSPTLGLPGGELFF
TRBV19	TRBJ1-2	CASQTGQGGEGYTF
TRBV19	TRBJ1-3	CASRPDRALNTIYF
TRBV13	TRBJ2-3	CASSSYSTDTQYF
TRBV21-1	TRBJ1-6	CASSKAVPGRGVEAGSPLHF
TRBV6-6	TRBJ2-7	CASSNPTGGAYEQYF
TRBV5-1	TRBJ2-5	CASSGGPQETQYF
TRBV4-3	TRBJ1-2	CASSQDWDSANYGYTF